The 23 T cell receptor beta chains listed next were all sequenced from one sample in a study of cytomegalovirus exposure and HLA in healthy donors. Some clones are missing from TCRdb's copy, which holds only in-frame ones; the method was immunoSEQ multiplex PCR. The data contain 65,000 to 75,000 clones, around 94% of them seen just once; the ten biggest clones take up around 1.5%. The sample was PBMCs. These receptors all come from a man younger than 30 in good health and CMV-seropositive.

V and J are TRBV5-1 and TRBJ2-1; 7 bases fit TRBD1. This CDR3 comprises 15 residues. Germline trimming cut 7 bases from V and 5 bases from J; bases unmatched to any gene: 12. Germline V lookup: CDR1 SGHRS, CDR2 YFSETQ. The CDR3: CASAPLRGRDNEQFF. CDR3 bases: TGCGCCAGCGCCCCACTCAGGGGGAGAGACAATGAGCAGTTCTTC.

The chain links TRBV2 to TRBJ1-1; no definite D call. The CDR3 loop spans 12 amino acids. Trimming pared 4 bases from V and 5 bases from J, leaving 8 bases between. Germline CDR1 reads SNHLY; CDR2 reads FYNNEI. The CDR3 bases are TGTGCCAGCAGTGGAGGGATGACTGAAGCTTTCTTT. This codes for CASSGGMTEAFF.

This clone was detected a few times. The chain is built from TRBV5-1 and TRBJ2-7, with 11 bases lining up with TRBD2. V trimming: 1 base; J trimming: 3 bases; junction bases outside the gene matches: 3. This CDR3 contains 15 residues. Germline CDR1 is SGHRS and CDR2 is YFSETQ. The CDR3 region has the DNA TGCGCCAGCAGCTTGACTAGCGGGAGTTACTACGAGCAGTACTTC. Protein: CASSLTSGSYYEQYF.

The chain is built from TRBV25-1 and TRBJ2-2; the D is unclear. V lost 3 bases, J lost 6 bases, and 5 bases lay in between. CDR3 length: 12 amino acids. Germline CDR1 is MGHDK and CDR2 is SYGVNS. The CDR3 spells CASSDLPGELFF. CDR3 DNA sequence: TGTGCCAGCAGTGACCTCCCCGGGGAGCTGTTTTTT.

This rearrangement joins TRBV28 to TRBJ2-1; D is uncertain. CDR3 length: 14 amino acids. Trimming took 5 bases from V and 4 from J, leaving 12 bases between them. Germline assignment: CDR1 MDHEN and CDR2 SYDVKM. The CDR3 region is CASSPNIWYNEQFF. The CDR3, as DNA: TGTGCCAGCAGTCCCAACATATGGTACAATGAGCAGTTCTTC.

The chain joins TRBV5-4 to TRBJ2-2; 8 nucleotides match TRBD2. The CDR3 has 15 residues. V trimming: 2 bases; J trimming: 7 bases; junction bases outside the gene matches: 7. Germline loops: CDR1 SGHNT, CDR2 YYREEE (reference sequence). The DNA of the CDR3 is TGTGCCAGCAGCTTCAGCGGGAGCGGGGACGGGGAGCTGTTTTTT. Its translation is CASSFSGSGDGELFF.

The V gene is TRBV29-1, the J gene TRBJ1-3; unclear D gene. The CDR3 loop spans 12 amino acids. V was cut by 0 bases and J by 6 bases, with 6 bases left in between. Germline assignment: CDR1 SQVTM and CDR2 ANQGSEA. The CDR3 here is CSVEESSNTIYF. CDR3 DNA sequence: TGCAGCGTTGAAGAATCGTCAAACACCATATATTTT.

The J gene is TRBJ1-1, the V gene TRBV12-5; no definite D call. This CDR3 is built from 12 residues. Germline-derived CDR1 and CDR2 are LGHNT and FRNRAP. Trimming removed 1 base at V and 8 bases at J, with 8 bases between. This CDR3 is CASGLAWREAFF. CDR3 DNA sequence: TGTGCTAGTGGTTTGGCGTGGAGGGAAGCTTTCTTT. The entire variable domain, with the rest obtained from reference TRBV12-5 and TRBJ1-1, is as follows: DARVTQTPRHKVTEMGQEVTMRCQPILGHNTVFWYRQTMMQGLELLAYFRNRAPLDDSGMPKDRFSAEMPDATLATLKIQPSEPRDSAVYFCASGLAWREAFFGQGTRLTVV.

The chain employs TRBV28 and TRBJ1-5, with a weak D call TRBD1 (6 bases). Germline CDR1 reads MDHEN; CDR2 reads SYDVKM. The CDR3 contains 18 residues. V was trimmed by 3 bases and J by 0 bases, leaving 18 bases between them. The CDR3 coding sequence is TGTGCCAGCAGTTTTTTCGGCAGGGGTGGGTATAGCAATCAGCCCCAGCATTTT. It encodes CASSFFGRGGYSNQPQHF. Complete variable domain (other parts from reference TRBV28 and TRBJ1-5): DVKVTQSSRYLVKRTGEKVFLECVQDMDHENMFWYRQDPGLGLRLIYFSYDVKMKEKGDIPEGYSVSREKKERFSLILESASTNQTSMYLCASSFFGRGGYSNQPQHFGDGTRLSIL.

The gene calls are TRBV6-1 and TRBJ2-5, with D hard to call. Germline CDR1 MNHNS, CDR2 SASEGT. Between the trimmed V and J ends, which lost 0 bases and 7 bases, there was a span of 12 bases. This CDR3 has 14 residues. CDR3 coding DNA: TGTGCCAGCAGTGAAGCCCTGAACAGTGGGACCCAGTACTTC. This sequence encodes CASSEALNSGTQYF.

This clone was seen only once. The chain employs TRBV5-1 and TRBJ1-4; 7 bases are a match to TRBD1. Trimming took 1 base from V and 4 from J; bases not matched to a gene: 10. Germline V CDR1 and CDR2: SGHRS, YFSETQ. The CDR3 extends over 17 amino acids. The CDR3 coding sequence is TGCGCCAGCAGCTTGACGCCGGGACAGAGATATAATGAAAAACTGTTTTTT. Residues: CASSLTPGQRYNEKLFF.

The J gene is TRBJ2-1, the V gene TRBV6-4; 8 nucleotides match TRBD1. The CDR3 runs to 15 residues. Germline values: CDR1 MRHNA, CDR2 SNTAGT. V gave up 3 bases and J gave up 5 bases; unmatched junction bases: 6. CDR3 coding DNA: TGTGCCAGCAGTGATAGGCCGGGACAGGACAATGAGCAGTTCTTC. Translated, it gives CASSDRPGQDNEQFF.

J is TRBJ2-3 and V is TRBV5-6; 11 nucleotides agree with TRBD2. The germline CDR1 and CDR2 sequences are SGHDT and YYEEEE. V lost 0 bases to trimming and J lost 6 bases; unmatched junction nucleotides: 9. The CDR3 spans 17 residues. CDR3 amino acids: CASSLAATSGKADTQYF. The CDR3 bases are TGTGCCAGCAGCTTGGCCGCGACTAGCGGGAAGGCGGATACGCAGTATTTT. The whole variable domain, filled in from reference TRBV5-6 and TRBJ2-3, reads DAGVTQSPTHLIKTRGQQVTLRCSPKSGHDTVSWYQQALGQGPQFIFQYYEEEERQRGNFPDRFSGHQFPNYSSELNVNALLLGDSALYLCASSLAATSGKADTQYFGPGTRLTVL.

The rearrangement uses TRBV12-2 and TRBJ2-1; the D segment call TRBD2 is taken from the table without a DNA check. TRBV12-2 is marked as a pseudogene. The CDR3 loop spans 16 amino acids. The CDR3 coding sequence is TGTGCAAGTCTCAAAAGCCAGCTAGGTTCCTACAATGAGCAGTTCTTC. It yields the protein CASLKSQLGSYNEQFF.

The CDR3 region is CASQDLHGGNTEAFF. CDR3 DNA: TGCGCCAGCCAAGACCTTCACGGCGGCAACACTGAAGCTTTCTTT. V and J are TRBV5-1 and TRBJ1-1; D call uncertain. CDR3 length equals 15 residues. With 7 bases removed from V and 2 bases from J, the gap between germline ends came to 18 bases. Germline V gene data show CDR1 as SGHRS and CDR2 as YFSETQ.

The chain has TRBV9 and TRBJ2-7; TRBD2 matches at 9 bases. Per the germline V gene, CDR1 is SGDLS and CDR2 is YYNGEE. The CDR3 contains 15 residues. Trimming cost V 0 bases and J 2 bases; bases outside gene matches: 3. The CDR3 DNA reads TGTGCCAGCAGCGTAGGGACTAGCGTTACCTACGAGCAGTACTTC. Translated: CASSVGTSVTYEQYF.

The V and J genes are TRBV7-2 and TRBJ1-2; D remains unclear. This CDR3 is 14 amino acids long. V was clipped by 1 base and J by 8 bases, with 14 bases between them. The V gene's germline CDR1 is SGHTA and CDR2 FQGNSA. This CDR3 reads CASSLDWSGGGYTF. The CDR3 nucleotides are TGTGCCAGCAGCTTAGATTGGAGTGGAGGGGGCTACACCTTC. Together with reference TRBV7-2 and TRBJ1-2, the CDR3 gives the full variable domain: GAGVSQSPSNKVTEKGKDVELRCDPISGHTALYWYRQSLGQGLEFLIYFQGNSAPDKSGLPSDRFSAERTGGSVSTLTIQRTQQEDSAVYLCASSLDWSGGGYTFGSGTRLTVV.

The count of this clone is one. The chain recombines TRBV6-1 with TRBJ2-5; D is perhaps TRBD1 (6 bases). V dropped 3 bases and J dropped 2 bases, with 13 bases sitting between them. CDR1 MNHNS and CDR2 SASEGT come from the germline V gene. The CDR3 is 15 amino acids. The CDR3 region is CASSEFRQAQETQYF. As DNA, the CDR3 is TGTGCCAGCAGTGAGTTTCGACAGGCACAAGAGACCCAGTACTTC.

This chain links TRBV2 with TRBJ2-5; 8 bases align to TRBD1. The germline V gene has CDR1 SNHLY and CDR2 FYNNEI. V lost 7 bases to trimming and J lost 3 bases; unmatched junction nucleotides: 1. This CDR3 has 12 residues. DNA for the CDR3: TGTGCCAGCACGACAGGGGAAGAGACCCAGTACTTC. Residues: CASTTGEETQYF.

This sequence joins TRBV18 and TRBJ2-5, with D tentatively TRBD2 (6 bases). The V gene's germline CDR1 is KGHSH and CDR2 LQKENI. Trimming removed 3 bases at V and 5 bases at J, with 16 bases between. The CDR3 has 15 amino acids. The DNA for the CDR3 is TGTGCCAGCTCACCGCTCCTTGGCGGGATTGAGACCCAGTACTTC. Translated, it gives CASSPLLGGIETQYF.

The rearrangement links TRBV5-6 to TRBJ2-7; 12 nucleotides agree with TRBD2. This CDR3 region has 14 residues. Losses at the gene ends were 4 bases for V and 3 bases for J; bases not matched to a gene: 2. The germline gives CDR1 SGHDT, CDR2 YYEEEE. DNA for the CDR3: TGTGCCAGCAGCCCGGGACTAGCGGGCTACGAGCAGTACTTC. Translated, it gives CASSPGLAGYEQYF.

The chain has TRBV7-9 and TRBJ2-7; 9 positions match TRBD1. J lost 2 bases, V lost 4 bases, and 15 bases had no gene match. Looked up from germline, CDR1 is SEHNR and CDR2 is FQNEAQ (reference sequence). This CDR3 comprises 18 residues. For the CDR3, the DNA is TGTGCCAGCAGCTCGAACTCCCCGGGACAGGGTTACACCTACGAGCAGTACTTC. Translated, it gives CASSSNSPGQGYTYEQYF.

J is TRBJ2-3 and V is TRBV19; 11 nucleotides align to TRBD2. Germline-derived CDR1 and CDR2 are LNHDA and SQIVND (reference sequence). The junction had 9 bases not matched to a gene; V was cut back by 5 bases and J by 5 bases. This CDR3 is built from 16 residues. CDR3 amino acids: CASSPQTSGKRDTQYF. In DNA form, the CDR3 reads TGTGCCAGTAGTCCCCAGACTAGCGGGAAAAGAGATACGCAGTATTTT. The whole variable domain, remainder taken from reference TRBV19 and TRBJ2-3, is DGGITQSPKYLFRKEGQNVTLSCEQNLNHDAMYWYRQDPGQGLRLIYYSQIVNDFQKGDIAEGYSVSREKKESFPLTVTSAQKNPTAFYLCASSPQTSGKRDTQYFGPGTRLTVL.